The 25 T cell receptor beta chains in this list originate from one sample, sequenced in a study of response to subunit inactivated influenza vaccine. TCRdb reanalysed the RT-PCR reads using MiXCR and keeps one entry per CDR3 protein. Of some 570,000 distinct CDR3 sequences in the sample, around 11% are singletons; the top ten hold about 10%. The sample was also reused in another study, on T cells expressing NK-cell markers. That paper adds: Beta-chain TCR cDNA was generated via 5'RACE template switching with UMIs.

Source: PBMCs from blood, taken on the day of vaccination. These receptors were collected from a middle-aged man who received an inactivated influenza vaccine.

In this sample, this clonotype turned up many times. V is TRBV20-1 and J is TRBJ1-2; D remains unclear. The ends were cut back, 3 bases at V and 0 bases at J, with 14 bases in the middle. Germline loops: CDR1 DFQATT, CDR2 SNEGSKA (reference sequence). There are 15 residues in the CDR3. The CDR3 spells CSARLPSQPNYGYTF. DNA of the CDR3: TGCAGTGCTAGGTTGCCATCGCAGCCTAACTATGGCTACACCTTC.

This clonotype showed up just a few times. The chain carries TRBV20-1 and TRBJ2-5; D remains ambiguous. V was trimmed by 0 bases and J by 4 bases, leaving 21 bases between them. The germline gives CDR1 DFQATT, CDR2 SNEGSKA (reference sequence). The CDR3 loop spans 17 amino acids. For the CDR3, the DNA is TGCAGTGCTAGAGATTTCGGCCGCGAGCGCCACTCAGAGACCCAGTACTTC. This translates into CSARDFGRERHSETQYF.

This clonotype came up a few times. This sequence joins TRBV24-1 and TRBJ2-2; D call uncertain. Germline loops: CDR1 KGHDR, CDR2 SFDVKD. The CDR3 runs to 13 residues. Between the trimmed V and J ends, which lost 9 bases and 0 bases, there was a span of 7 bases. CDR3 bases: TGTGCCACCGGACGGACGAACACCGGGGAGCTGTTTTTT. Encoded protein: CATGRTNTGELFF.

This clonotype turned up a few times. The CDR3 DNA reads TGTGCCAGCAGCCCCTTTGGGACAGGGGGCAACACCGGGGAGCTGTTTTTT. Protein: CASSPFGTGGNTGELFF. The V and J genes are TRBV7-8 and TRBJ2-2, with 12 positions matching TRBD1. The V segment lost 5 bases and the J segment 2 bases; nucleotides outside the gene matches: 6. The germline CDR1 and CDR2 sequences are SGHVS and FQNEAQ. The CDR3 is 17 amino acids.

This clonotype came up a few times. J is TRBJ2-2 and V is TRBV18, with 9 bases fitting TRBD2. In germline, CDR1 is KGHSH, CDR2 LQKENI. The trim removed 0 bases at V and 4 bases at J, leaving 9 bases unmatched. The CDR3 contains 18 residues. Written as DNA, the CDR3 is TGTGCCAGCTCACCACCTAATTCGGGACTAGCTCGCACCGGGGAGCTGTTTTTT. This translates into CASSPPNSGLARTGELFF. Complete variable domain (other parts from reference TRBV18 and TRBJ2-2): NAGVMQNPRHLVRRRGQEARLRCSPMKGHSHVYWYRQLPEEGLKFMVYLQKENIIDESGMPKERFSAEFPKEGPSILRIQQVVRGDSAAYFCASSPPNSGLARTGELFFGEGSRLTVL.

This clonotype occurred many times. The chain employs TRBV29-1 and TRBJ2-1, with 10 bases aligning to TRBD2. Germline CDR1 is SQVTM and CDR2 is ANQGSEA. This CDR3 is built from 12 residues. V lost 6 bases, J lost 8 bases, and 4 bases stayed unmatched. CDR3 protein: CSVSTSGHEQFF. The CDR3, as DNA: TGCAGCGTATCGACTAGCGGGCATGAGCAGTTCTTC.

The CDR3 loop reads CASEGAIGEQYF. Written as DNA, the CDR3 is TGTGCCAGTGAGGGTGCGATCGGCGAGCAGTACTTC. The chain uses TRBV12-3 or TRBV12-4 and TRBJ2-7, with TRBD2 as a possible D gene (5 bases). The CDR3 is 12 residues long. Trimming removed 9 bases at V and 6 bases at J, with 15 bases between.

The gene calls are TRBV20-1 and TRBJ2-3, with D perhaps TRBD2 (6 bases). This CDR3 contains 18 residues. The V end lost 3 bases, the J end lost 5 bases, and 27 bases lay between the germline ends. CDR1 is DFQATT and CDR2 is SNEGSKA in the germline V gene (reference sequence). CDR3 residues: CSASHPPGAQTGVDTQYF. The CDR3 bases are TGCAGTGCTAGTCACCCCCCGGGCGCCCAAACGGGAGTAGATACGCAGTATTTT.

The sample holds many counts of this clonotype. V usage is TRBV4-1 and J usage is TRBJ2-1, with D unclear. The CDR3 loop spans 14 amino acids. V lost 1 base and J lost 9, with 13 bases in between. Looked up from germline, CDR1 is MGHRA and CDR2 is YSYEKL. CDR3 sequence reads: CASSQGLFVSEQFF. The CDR3 DNA sequence: TGCGCCAGCAGCCAAGGTTTATTCGTATCTGAGCAGTTCTTC.

The table lists this clonotype with a count of one. A much more abundant neighbour one base away suggests this may be a read error. This rearrangement joins TRBV9 to TRBJ2-2; 7 bases fit TRBD1. CDR1 and CDR2 (germline): SGDLS, YYNGEE. Trimming removed 4 bases from V and 2 bases from J; junction bases left unmatched: 8. This CDR3 contains 16 residues. For the CDR3, the DNA is TGTGCCAGCAGCACACGACAGGGCCGAAACACCGGGGAGCTGTTTTTT. This encodes CASSTRQGRNTGELFF. Full variable domain (missing parts from reference TRBV9 and TRBJ2-2): DSGVTQTPKHLITATGQRVTLRCSPRSGDLSVYWYQQSLDQGLQFLIQYYNGEERAKGNILERFSAQQFPDLHSELNLSSLELGDSALYFCASSTRQGRNTGELFFGEGSRLTVL.

This clonotype was seen ten or more times. The chain carries TRBV10-3 and TRBJ1-3; D unresolved. The germline CDR1 and CDR2 sequences are ENHRY and SYGVKD. The CDR3 extends over 15 amino acids. V lost 5 bases to trimming and J lost 0 bases, with 11 bases between them. This chain's CDR3 is CAISIHWDSGNTIYF. The CDR3 region has the DNA TGTGCCATCAGTATACACTGGGACTCTGGAAACACCATATATTTT.

The rearrangement links TRBV7-3 to TRBJ2-3; TRBD2 matches 8 bases. The V gene end was trimmed by 5 bases and the J gene end by 4 bases; junction bases not matched to a gene: 5. CDR1 SGHTA and CDR2 FQGTGA come from the germline V gene. This CDR3 comprises 14 residues. CDR3 DNA: TGTGCCAGCAGCCCCCACGGGAGGGCAGATACGCAGTATTTT. It encodes CASSPHGRADTQYF.

This clonotype was seen only a few times. The gene calls are TRBV4-1 and TRBJ1-6, with TRBD1 matching over 7 bases. V lost 3 bases and J lost 10; bases outside the gene matches: 9. The germline V gene encodes CDR1 MGHRA and CDR2 YSYEKL. This CDR3 has 15 residues. CDR3 amino acids: CASSQETGFSSPLHF. The CDR3 DNA sequence: TGCGCCAGCAGCCAGGAGACAGGGTTTTCGTCACCCCTCCACTTT.

This clonotype was seen repeatedly, ten times or more. J is TRBJ2-1 and V is TRBV6-5; maybe TRBD1 (5 bases). This CDR3 region has 15 residues. Germline V gene data show CDR1 as MNHEY and CDR2 as SVGAGI. Trimming pared 0 bases from V and 2 bases from J, leaving 8 bases between. The CDR3 here is CASSYSTGAYNEQFF. DNA for the CDR3: TGTGCCAGCAGTTACTCTACAGGTGCCTACAATGAGCAGTTCTTC.

The rearrangement uses TRBV6-2 or TRBV6-3 and TRBJ1-2; 7 bases align to TRBD1. The V gene end was trimmed by 6 bases and the J gene end by 8 bases; junction bases not matched to a gene: 15. Germline loops: CDR1 MNHEY, CDR2 SVGEGT. The CDR3 has 15 amino acids. The CDR3 DNA is TGTGCCAGCAGCTATGGGACACAGGGGTTCGAAGGCTACACCTTC. Protein sequence: CASSYGTQGFEGYTF.

The sample holds a few counts of this clonotype. The chain carries TRBV7-2 and TRBJ2-1; possible D gene TRBD1, 5 bases. In germline, CDR1 is SGHTA, CDR2 FQGNSA. The CDR3 is made up of 17 amino acids. V was shortened by 3 bases and J by 7 bases, with 22 bases between the two germline ends. For the CDR3, the DNA is TGTGCCAGCAGCTTTAGGTCCCCGAGGACAATGTTGAATGAGCAGTTCTTC. Translating gives CASSFRSPRTMLNEQFF.

This clonotype was seen a few times. The chain uses TRBV27 and TRBJ1-1, with TRBD1 identical over 8 bases. J lost 5 bases, V lost 3 bases, and 8 bases had no gene match. Germline CDR1 reads MNHEY; CDR2 reads SMNVEV (reference sequence). This CDR3 region has 15 residues. The CDR3 DNA reads as TGTGCCAGCAGTTTGTCGGGACAGGTCGTAACTGAAGCTTTCTTT. It codes for CASSLSGQVVTEAFF.

This clonotype was observed at least ten times. The chain employs TRBV20-1 and TRBJ2-7; no firm D call. Germline V lookup: CDR1 DFQATT, CDR2 SNEGSKA (reference sequence). V lost 6 bases and J lost 4, with 10 bases in between. The CDR3 is made up of 11 amino acids. CDR3 in amino acids: CSAQTHYEQYF. In nucleotides, the CDR3 is TGCAGTGCCCAGACTCATTACGAGCAGTACTTC.

This clonotype was observed at least ten times. The genes are TRBV5-6 and TRBJ2-1; no clear D. Germline V CDR1 and CDR2: SGHDT, YYEEEE. This CDR3 is 14 amino acids long. Trimming took off 0 bases at V and 8 bases at J, with 12 bases between the two ends. The CDR3 loop is CASSLVYKRDEQFF. The CDR3 bases are TGTGCCAGCAGCTTGGTCTACAAGCGCGATGAGCAGTTCTTC.

This CDR3 is CASSLATSGVTDTQYF. The CDR3 nucleotides are TGTGCCAGCAGCTTAGCGACTAGCGGGGTCACAGATACGCAGTATTTT. The V and J genes are TRBV7-9 and TRBJ2-3, with 11 bases lining up with TRBD2. The CDR3 consists of 16 residues. The J segment lost 2 bases and the V segment lost 0 bases, leaving 1 base of the junction unmatched. CDR1 is SEHNR and CDR2 is FQNEAQ in the germline V gene (reference sequence).

The CDR3, as DNA: TGTGCCAGCAATCCGGGACAGGGGAGACACGAGCAGTACTTC. Translating it yields CASNPGQGRHEQYF. The genes are TRBV12-3 or TRBV12-4 and TRBJ2-7; the match to TRBD1 covers 10 bases. Trimming cost V 7 bases and J 5 bases; bases outside gene matches: 8. CDR3 size: 14 residues.

J is TRBJ2-7 and V is TRBV10-3, with D possibly being TRBD2 (5 bases). The CDR3 spans 13 residues. CDR1 and CDR2 from the germline V gene are ENHRY and SYGVKD. V was pared by 3 bases and J by 4 bases, with 10 bases between. The CDR3 coding sequence is TGTGCCATCAGTGATGGACTGGAATACGAGCAGTACTTC. Encoded protein: CAISDGLEYEQYF.

The CDR3 here is CASSQEFQILYEQYF. In DNA form, the CDR3 reads TGTGCCAGCAGCCAAGAATTTCAGATACTCTACGAGCAGTACTTC. V gene TRBV3-1 combines with J gene TRBJ2-7, with D hard to call. With 0 bases removed from V and 3 bases from J, the gap between germline ends came to 12 bases. CDR1 LGHDT and CDR2 YNNKEL come from the germline V gene (reference sequence). The CDR3 totals 15 residues.

CDR3 residues: CSAGIAGGYQETQYF. CDR3 nucleotides: TGCAGTGCTGGCATAGCGGGGGGGTACCAAGAGACCCAGTACTTC. The chain joins TRBV20-1 to TRBJ2-5; 11 nucleotides line up with TRBD2. This CDR3 is 15 amino acids long. The V gene's germline CDR1 is DFQATT and CDR2 SNEGSKA (reference sequence). The ends lost 5 bases at V and 0 bases at J; junction bases unmatched: 5.

There are a few counts of this clonotype. The chain has TRBV24-1 and TRBJ2-1, with 7 bases lining up with TRBD1. V dropped 3 bases and J dropped 3; count of bases not matched to a gene: 4. This CDR3 is 15 amino acids long. Germline CDR1 KGHDR, CDR2 SFDVKD. CDR3 region: CATSDPGTVYNEQFF. CDR3 DNA sequence: TGTGCCACCAGTGATCCCGGGACAGTCTACAATGAGCAGTTCTTC.